Below, 17 T cell receptor beta chains from the same sample are listed, as sequenced in a study of cytomegalovirus exposure and HLA in healthy donors. A multiplex PCR was run with 60 Vbeta primers and 13 Jbeta primers. Profiling relied on immunoSEQ multiplex PCR, and the TCRdb table lists in-frame clones only, not all of them. The sample carries 250,000 or so clones, about 80% recorded once. Sample: PBMCs. The receptors were gathered from a woman in her sixties in good health and CMV-seropositive.

This clone was seen a few times. The chain links TRBV7-2 to TRBJ2-1; 11 nucleotides match TRBD2. Germline V gene data show CDR1 as SGHTA and CDR2 as FQGNSA. The CDR3 extends over 12 amino acids. J was trimmed by 15 bases and V by 6 bases; bases with no gene match: 7. The CDR3: CASSSGRVAGFF. In DNA form, the CDR3 reads TGTGCCAGCAGTAGCGGGAGGGTGGCGGGGTTCTTC.

The chain carries TRBV5-1 and TRBJ1-6; 7 nucleotides match TRBD1. V lost 4 bases, J lost 0 bases, and 10 bases stayed unmatched. The length of the CDR3 is 18 residues. CDR1 SGHRS and CDR2 YFSETQ come from the germline V gene. The CDR3 coding sequence is TGCGCCAGCAGCCCGTCGGGACAGCCGAGCTCCTATAATTCACCCCTCCACTTT. Amino acids: CASSPSGQPSSYNSPLHF.

V and J are TRBV5-1 and TRBJ2-5; D is undetermined. The V and J ends lost 1 base and 3 bases respectively, with 7 bases between them. Germline values: CDR1 SGHRS, CDR2 YFSETQ. CDR3 length: 13 amino acids. This CDR3 is CASSLLSEETQYF. The CDR3 region has the DNA TGCGCCAGCAGCTTGCTATCTGAAGAGACCCAGTACTTC.

The chain has TRBV5-6 and TRBJ2-3, with 9 bases lining up with TRBD1. The CDR3 is 14 residues long. Germline lookup yields CDR1 SGHDT and CDR2 YYEEEE. V shed 3 bases and J 2 bases; nucleotides not matched to a gene: 1. CDR3 region: CASSYRGPTDTQYF. The CDR3, as DNA: TGTGCCAGCAGCTACAGGGGGCCCACAGATACGCAGTATTTT.

This clone came up once. This CDR3 is also generated by other DNA sequences in the sample. The chain links TRBV27 to TRBJ2-3; TRBD2 is a possible D gene (6 bases). V dropped 6 bases and J dropped 4 bases, with 11 bases sitting between them. CDR1 and CDR2 from the germline V gene are MNHEY and SMNVEV (reference sequence). This CDR3 is built from 13 residues. The CDR3, as DNA: TGTGCCAGCAGCCCTTGGGGGGCAGATACGCAGTATTTT. This encodes CASSPWGADTQYF.

In the case of this clone: The same CDR3 arises from other DNA sequences in this sample as well. The chain combines TRBV9 with TRBJ2-1; D call uncertain. V dropped 0 bases and J dropped 0 bases, with 10 bases sitting between them. CDR3 length: 16 amino acids. Germline V gene lookup returns CDR1 SGDLS and CDR2 YYNGEE. The DNA for the CDR3 is TGTGCCAGCAGCGTAGAGGCGGCCTCCTCCTACAATGAGCAGTTCTTC. Translating it yields CASSVEAASSYNEQFF. The variable domain in full, completed from reference TRBV9 and TRBJ2-1, reads DSGVTQTPKHLITATGQRVTLRCSPRSGDLSVYWYQQSLDQGLQFLIQYYNGEERAKGNILERFSAQQFPDLHSELNLSSLELGDSALYFCASSVEAASSYNEQFFGPGTRLTVL.

The chain employs TRBV5-4 and TRBJ2-1, with 12 bases lining up with TRBD2. Germline CDR1 is SGHNT and CDR2 is YYREEE (reference sequence). The length of the CDR3 is 17 residues. J was trimmed by 1 base and V by 3 bases; bases with no gene match: 5. CDR3 residues: CASSSGLAGISYNEQFF. Here the CDR3 DNA reads TGTGCCAGCAGCTCAGGACTAGCGGGAATATCCTACAATGAGCAGTTCTTC.

The chain recombines TRBV5-4 with TRBJ2-1, with 8 bases lining up with TRBD1. With 5 bases clipped from V and 11 bases from J, the junction kept 18 bases outside the gene matches. The CDR3 is 16 residues long. Germline CDR1 and CDR2: SGHNT and YYREEE (reference sequence). The CDR3 DNA follows: TGTGCCAGCAGTCCGGGACAGGCGGAAAGCCGGACTCAGCAGTTCTTC. It codes for CASSPGQAESRTQQFF.

This clone has just a few counts. The sample contains more than one DNA sequence encoding this CDR3. This sequence joins TRBV5-1 and TRBJ1-1; D is ambiguous. Germline values: CDR1 SGHRS, CDR2 YFSETQ. V was pared by 0 bases and J by 0 bases, with 6 bases between. The CDR3 is 14 amino acids. CDR3 in amino acids: CASSLAGMNTEAFF. The CDR3 bases are TGCGCCAGCAGCTTGGCGGGAATGAACACTGAAGCTTTCTTT. The whole variable domain, filled in from reference TRBV5-1 and TRBJ1-1, reads KAGVTQTPRYLIKTRGQQVTLSCSPISGHRSVSWYQQTPGQGLQFLFEYFSETQRNKGNFPGRFSGRQFSNSRSEMNVSTLELGDSALYLCASSLAGMNTEAFFGQGTRLTVV.

DNA for the CDR3: TGCGCCAGCAGCCGGGCACAGGGGGCGAACACTGAAGCTTTCTTT. Amino acid sequence: CASSRAQGANTEAFF. The chain couples TRBV4-1 to TRBJ1-1, with 9 nucleotides matching TRBD1. Germline CDR1 and CDR2: MGHRA and YSYEKL. The CDR3 runs 15 residues. V was clipped by 4 bases and J by 1 base; unmatched bases: 4.

This clone turned up a few times. The V call is TRBV2, the J call TRBJ1-1, with D unresolved. This CDR3 spans 13 amino acids. V lost 4 bases, J lost 0 bases, and 6 bases lay in between. Germline V lookup: CDR1 SNHLY, CDR2 FYNNEI. CDR3 loop: CASSGTMNTEAFF. The CDR3 DNA is TGTGCCAGCAGTGGTACAATGAACACTGAAGCTTTCTTT.

V and J are TRBV7-9 and TRBJ1-1; D not resolved. Trimming shortened V by 5 bases and J by 0 bases, and 7 bases separated the two germline ends. From germline, CDR1 is SEHNR and CDR2 FQNEAQ (reference sequence). The CDR3 extends over 13 amino acids. The CDR3 region has the DNA TGTGCCAGCAGCACCGCGCTGAACACTGAAGCTTTCTTT. Protein sequence: CASSTALNTEAFF. Combining the CDR3 with reference TRBV7-9 and TRBJ1-1 gives the whole variable domain DTGVSQNPRHKITKRGQNVTFRCDPISEHNRLYWYRQTLGQGPEFLTYFQNEAQLEKSRLLSDRFSAERPKGSFSTLEIQRTEQGDSAMYLCASSTALNTEAFFGQGTRLTVV.

Comment on this clone: At one of its ends the junction is not consistent with the germline gene, which may arise from a read error. The chain joins TRBV7-9 to TRBJ2-7; a possible D gene is TRBD2 (5 bases). Germline loops: CDR1 SEHNR, CDR2 FQNEAQ (reference sequence). CDR3 size: 12 residues. CDR3: CSSSLTGSEQYF. The DNA for the CDR3 is TGTTCCAGCAGCTTAACGGGGTCCGAGCAGTACTTC.

J is TRBJ2-1 and V is TRBV4-2; maybe TRBD1 (5 bases). V lost 7 bases to trimming and J lost 0 bases, with 25 bases between them. CDR1 and CDR2 (germline): LGHNA, YNFKEQ. This CDR3 is built from 19 residues. In nucleotides, the CDR3 is TGTGCCAGCACCCCAACGACAAGGGGAACTCCCAGCTCCTACAATGAGCAGTTCTTC. Encoded protein: CASTPTTRGTPSSYNEQFF.

This rearrangement joins TRBV28 to TRBJ1-1; maybe TRBD1 (6 bases). Germline V gene lookup returns CDR1 MDHEN and CDR2 SYDVKM. The CDR3 has 14 amino acids. V was pared by 5 bases and J by 4 bases, with 14 bases between. DNA of the CDR3: TGTGCCAGCAGTCGCGGACAGTCCGGCACTGAAGCTTTCTTT. Amino acids: CASSRGQSGTEAFF.

The V and J genes are TRBV5-4 and TRBJ2-5, with D perhaps TRBD1 (8 bases). The CDR3 totals 13 residues. Germline V CDR1 and CDR2: SGHNT, YYREEE (reference sequence). Trimming removed 4 bases from V and 5 bases from J, with 12 bases in between. The DNA of the CDR3 is TGTGCCAGCAGCCCACAGGGGGGGGAGACCCAGTACTTC. It translates to CASSPQGGETQYF.

This clone has only a few counts. The chain links TRBV6-5 to TRBJ2-1; 9 bases agree with TRBD2. Trimming took 7 bases from V and 4 from J; bases not matched to a gene: 5. The length of the CDR3 is 14 residues. Germline-derived CDR1 and CDR2 are MNHEY and SVGAGI. The chain's CDR3 is CASNPSGDYNEQFF. CDR3 in DNA: TGTGCCAGCAACCCTAGCGGGGATTACAATGAGCAGTTCTTC.